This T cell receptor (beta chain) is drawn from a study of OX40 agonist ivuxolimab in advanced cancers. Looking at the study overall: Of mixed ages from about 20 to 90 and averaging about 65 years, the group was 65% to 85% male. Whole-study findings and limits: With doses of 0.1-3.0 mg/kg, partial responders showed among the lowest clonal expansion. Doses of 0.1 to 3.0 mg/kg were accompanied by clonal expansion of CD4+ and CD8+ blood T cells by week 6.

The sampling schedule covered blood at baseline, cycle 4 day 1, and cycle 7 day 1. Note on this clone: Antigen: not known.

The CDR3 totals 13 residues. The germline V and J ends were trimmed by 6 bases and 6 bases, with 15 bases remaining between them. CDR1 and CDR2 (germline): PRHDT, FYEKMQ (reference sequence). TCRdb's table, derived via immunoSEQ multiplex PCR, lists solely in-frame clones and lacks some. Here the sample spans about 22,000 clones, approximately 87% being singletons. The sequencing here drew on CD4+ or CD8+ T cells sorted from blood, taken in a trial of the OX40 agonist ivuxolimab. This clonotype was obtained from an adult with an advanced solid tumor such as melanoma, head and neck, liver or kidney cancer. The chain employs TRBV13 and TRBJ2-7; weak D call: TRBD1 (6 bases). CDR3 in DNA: TGTGCCAGCAGTCGCCCCGACAGGACCGAGCAGTACTTC. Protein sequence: CASSRPDRTEQYF.